The 9 T cell receptor beta chains presented below share a single source sample, sequenced in a study of PD-L1 blockade in urothelial cancer. Time point noted: pretreatment peripheral blood. Some clones are missing from TCRdb's copy, which holds only in-frame ones; the method was immunoSEQ multiplex PCR. This table holds approximately 32,000 clones, around four fifths found once. This specimen was PBMCs, taken around atezolizumab (anti-PD-L1) treatment. Receptors were obtained from a man aged 55 to 69 with urothelial cancer.

The CDR3 bases are TGTGCCAGCACTGTAGGGGTGCCTGGAAACACCATATATTTT. Translated, it gives CASTVGVPGNTIYF. The chain is built from TRBV28 and TRBJ1-3, with D maybe TRBD1 (5 bases). This CDR3 has 14 residues. CDR1 MDHEN and CDR2 SYDVKM come from the germline V gene. V lost 7 bases, J lost 2 bases, and 12 bases lay in between.

The chain uses TRBV7-3 and TRBJ1-1, with D perhaps TRBD1 (5 bases). This CDR3 comprises 14 residues. The germline V gene has CDR1 SGHTA and CDR2 FQGTGA. Trimming left V 5 bases short and J 5 bases short, with 15 bases between. The CDR3 loop is CASSPGTLKTEAFF. DNA of the CDR3: TGTGCCAGCAGCCCGGGGACTCTAAAGACTGAAGCTTTCTTT.

This chain uses TRBV18 with TRBJ2-5; 10 nucleotides align to TRBD2. The CDR3 is 14 residues long. The V gene's germline CDR1 is KGHSH and CDR2 LQKENI. With 6 bases clipped from V and 4 bases from J, the junction kept 5 bases outside the gene matches. The CDR3 loop is CASSPSGGAETQYF. CDR3 DNA: TGTGCCAGCTCTCCGAGCGGGGGGGCAGAGACCCAGTACTTC. Full variable domain (rest looked up from reference TRBV18 and TRBJ2-5): NAGVMQNPRHLVRRRGQEARLRCSPMKGHSHVYWYRQLPEEGLKFMVYLQKENIIDESGMPKERFSAEFPKEGPSILRIQQVVRGDSAAYFCASSPSGGAETQYFGPGTRLLVL.

The J gene is TRBJ1-1, the V gene TRBV7-9; weak D call: TRBD1 (6 bases). Trimming removed 1 base at V and 8 bases at J, with 14 bases between. The CDR3 is 14 residues long. The germline CDR1 and CDR2 sequences are SEHNR and FQNEAQ (reference sequence). CDR3 region: CASSLDGGAREAFF. Here the CDR3 DNA reads TGTGCCAGCAGCTTAGACGGGGGGGCGCGGGAAGCTTTCTTT.

The chain employs TRBV10-3 and TRBJ1-5, with D tentatively TRBD1 (5 bases). CDR1 is ENHRY and CDR2 is SYGVKD in the germline V gene. Deletions cut 3 bases from V and 11 bases from J, with 11 bases between. This CDR3 is 12 amino acids long. CDR3 bases: TGTGCCATCAGTGAAGTCGGAGGGGCCCAGCATTTT. Amino acids: CAISEVGGAQHF.

The V gene is TRBV5-4, the J gene TRBJ2-7; no clear D gene. CDR3 length equals 15 residues. Germline CDR1 reads SGHNT; CDR2 reads YYREEE (reference sequence). The V end was cut by 0 bases, the J end by 5 bases, with 15 bases between. The CDR3 sequence is CASSLAGAVLNEQYF. DNA of the CDR3: TGTGCCAGCAGCTTGGCCGGCGCGGTTCTAAACGAGCAGTACTTC.

This clone was counted a few times. The CDR3 DNA reads TGTGCCAGCAGGGACAGGGGACAAGATACGCAGTATTTT. This encodes CASRDRGQDTQYF. This rearrangement joins TRBV6-1 to TRBJ2-3; TRBD1 aligns across 9 bases. V gave up 6 bases and J gave up 5 bases; unmatched junction bases: 3. CDR3 size: 13 residues. Per germline, CDR1 MNHNS and CDR2 SASEGT.

The CDR3 DNA sequence: TGCGCCAGCAGTGTCGGGGACAGGGATCCTCAGCCCCAGCATTTT. Translated: CASSVGDRDPQPQHF. This sequence joins TRBV10-1 and TRBJ1-5; 9 bases agree with TRBD1. V gave up 4 bases and J gave up 6 bases; unmatched junction bases: 7. CDR1 is WNHNN, CDR2 SYGVQD, per germline (reference sequence). The CDR3 consists of 15 residues.

This chain uses TRBV28 with TRBJ2-3, with D tentatively TRBD2 (5 bases). The CDR3 is 17 residues long. V lost 7 bases, J lost 4 bases, and 24 bases lay in between. CDR1 is MDHEN and CDR2 is SYDVKM in the germline V gene. As DNA, the CDR3 is TGTGCCAGCACCATGAGGTTGGTGGGGAAGGAGGCAGATACGCAGTATTTT. It specifies CASTMRLVGKEADTQYF. The variable domain in full, completed from reference TRBV28 and TRBJ2-3, reads DVKVTQSSRYLVKRTGEKVFLECVQDMDHENMFWYRQDPGLGLRLIYFSYDVKMKEKGDIPEGYSVSREKKERFSLILESASTNQTSMYLCASTMRLVGKEADTQYFGPGTRLTVL.